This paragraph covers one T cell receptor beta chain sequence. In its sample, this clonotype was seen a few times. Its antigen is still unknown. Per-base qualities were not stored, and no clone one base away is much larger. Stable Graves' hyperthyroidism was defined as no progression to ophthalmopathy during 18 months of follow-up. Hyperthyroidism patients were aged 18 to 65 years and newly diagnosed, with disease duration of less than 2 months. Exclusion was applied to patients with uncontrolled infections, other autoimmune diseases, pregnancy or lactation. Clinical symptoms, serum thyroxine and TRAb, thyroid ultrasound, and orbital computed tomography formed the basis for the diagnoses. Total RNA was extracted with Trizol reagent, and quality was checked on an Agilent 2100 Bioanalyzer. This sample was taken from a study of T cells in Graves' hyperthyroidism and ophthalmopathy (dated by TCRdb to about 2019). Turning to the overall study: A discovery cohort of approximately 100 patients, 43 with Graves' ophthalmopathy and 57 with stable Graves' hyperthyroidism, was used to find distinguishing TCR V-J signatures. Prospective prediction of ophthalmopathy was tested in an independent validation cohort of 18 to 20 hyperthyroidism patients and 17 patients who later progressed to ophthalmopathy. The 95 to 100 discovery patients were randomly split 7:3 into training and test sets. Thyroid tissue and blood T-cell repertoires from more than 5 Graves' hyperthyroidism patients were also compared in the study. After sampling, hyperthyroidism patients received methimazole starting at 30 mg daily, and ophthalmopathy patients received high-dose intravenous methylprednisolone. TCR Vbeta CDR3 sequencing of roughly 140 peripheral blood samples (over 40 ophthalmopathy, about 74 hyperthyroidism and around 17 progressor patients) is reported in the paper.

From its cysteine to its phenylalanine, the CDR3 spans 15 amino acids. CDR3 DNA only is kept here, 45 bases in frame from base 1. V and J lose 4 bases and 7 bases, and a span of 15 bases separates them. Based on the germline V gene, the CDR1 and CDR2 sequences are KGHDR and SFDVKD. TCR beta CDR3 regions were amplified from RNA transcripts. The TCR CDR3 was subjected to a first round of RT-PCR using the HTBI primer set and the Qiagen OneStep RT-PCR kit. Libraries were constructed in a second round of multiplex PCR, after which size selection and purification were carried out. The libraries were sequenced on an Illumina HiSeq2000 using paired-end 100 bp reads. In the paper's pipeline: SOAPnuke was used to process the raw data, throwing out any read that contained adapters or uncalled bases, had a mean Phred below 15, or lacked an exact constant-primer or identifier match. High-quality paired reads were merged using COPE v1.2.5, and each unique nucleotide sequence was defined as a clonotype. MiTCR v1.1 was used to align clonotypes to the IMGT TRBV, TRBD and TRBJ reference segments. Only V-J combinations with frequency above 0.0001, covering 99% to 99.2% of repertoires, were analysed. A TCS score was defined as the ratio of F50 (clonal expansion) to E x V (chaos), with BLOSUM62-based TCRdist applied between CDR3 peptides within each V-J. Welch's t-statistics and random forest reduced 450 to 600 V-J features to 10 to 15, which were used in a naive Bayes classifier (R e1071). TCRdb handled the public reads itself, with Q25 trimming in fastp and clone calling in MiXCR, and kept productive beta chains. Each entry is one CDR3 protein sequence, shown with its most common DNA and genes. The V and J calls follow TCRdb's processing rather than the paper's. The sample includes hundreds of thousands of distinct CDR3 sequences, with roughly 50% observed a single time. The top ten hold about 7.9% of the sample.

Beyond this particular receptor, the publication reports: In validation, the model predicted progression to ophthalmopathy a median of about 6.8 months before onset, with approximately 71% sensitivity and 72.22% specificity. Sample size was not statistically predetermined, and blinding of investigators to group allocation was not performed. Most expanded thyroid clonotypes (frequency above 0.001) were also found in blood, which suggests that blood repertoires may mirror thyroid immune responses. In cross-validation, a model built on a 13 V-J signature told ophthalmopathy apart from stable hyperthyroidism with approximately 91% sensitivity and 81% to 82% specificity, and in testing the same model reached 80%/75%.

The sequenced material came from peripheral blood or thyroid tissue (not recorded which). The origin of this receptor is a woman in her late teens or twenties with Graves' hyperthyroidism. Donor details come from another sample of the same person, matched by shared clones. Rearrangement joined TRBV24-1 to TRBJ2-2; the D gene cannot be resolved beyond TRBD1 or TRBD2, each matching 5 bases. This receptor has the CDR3 CATSDRGPVGGELFF. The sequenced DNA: TGTGCCACCAGTGACCGGGGACCTGTCGGCGGGGAGCTGTTTTTT.